The following is a T cell receptor (beta chain) sequence with its context. Original processing notes: The authors estimated nucleated cell counts from reference gene primer amplification. Using immunoSEQ multiplex PCR, the repertoire was profiled, and TCRdb retains in-frame clones only, with some absent. The D gene and trimming were derived from the DNA, and the V and J assignments and clone size from that table. The sample has fewer than 150,000 clones; over 75% are singletons. This sample stems from a study of blood T cell repertoires in COVID-19. At the level of the study: The United States, Italy and Spain were the sources of the acute and convalescent COVID-19 samples. Sample material is recorded as cDNA or gDNA derived from T cells, B-cell-depleted T cells, or PBMCs.

The CDR3 is 11 amino acids. Trimming took off 5 bases at V and 11 bases at J, with 12 bases between the two ends. The clonotype comes from a man aged 45-65 years with acute or convalescent COVID-19. Specimen: peripheral blood. The chain is built from TRBV12-3 or TRBV12-4 and TRBJ1-1; D is perhaps TRBD1 (6 bases). CDR3 coding DNA: TGTGCCAGCAGTGGGGGCCAGGAGGCTTTCTTT. Protein: CASSGGQEAFF.